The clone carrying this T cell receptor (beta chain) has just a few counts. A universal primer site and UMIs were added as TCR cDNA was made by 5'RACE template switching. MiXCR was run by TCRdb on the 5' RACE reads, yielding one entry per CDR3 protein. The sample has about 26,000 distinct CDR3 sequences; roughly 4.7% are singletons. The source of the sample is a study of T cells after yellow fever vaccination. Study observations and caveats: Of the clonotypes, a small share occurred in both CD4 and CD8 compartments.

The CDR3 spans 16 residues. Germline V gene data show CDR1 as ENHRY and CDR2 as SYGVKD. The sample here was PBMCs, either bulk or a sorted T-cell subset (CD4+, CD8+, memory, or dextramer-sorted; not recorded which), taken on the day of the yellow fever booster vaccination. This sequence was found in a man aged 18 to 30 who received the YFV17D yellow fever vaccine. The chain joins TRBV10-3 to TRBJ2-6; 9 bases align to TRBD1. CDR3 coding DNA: TGTGCTTCAGTCCCGGGACAGGGAACCGGGGCCAACGTCCTGACTTTC. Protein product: CASVPGQGTGANVLTF.